Shown below are 3 T cell receptor beta chains from a single sample sequenced in a study of PD-1 blockade in mismatch repair-deficient tumors. Assay used: immunoSEQ multiplex PCR; TCRdb lists only in-frame clones, some missing. The data contain some 51,000 clones, approximately 81% of them singletons. Sequencing used peripheral blood, obtained about 20 weeks after starting pembrolizumab. These TCRs come from an adult with mismatch repair-deficient cancer.

The V and J genes are TRBV6-5 and TRBJ2-2; 7 positions agree with TRBD1. Germline V gives CDR1 MNHEY, CDR2 SVGAGI. CDR3 length equals 14 residues. V shed 6 bases and J 2 bases; nucleotides not matched to a gene: 3. The CDR3 loop reads CASSRDRNTGELFF. CDR3 in DNA: TGTGCCAGCAGCCGGGACAGAAACACCGGGGAGCTGTTTTTT.

The chain recombines TRBV7-2 with TRBJ2-5; 10 nucleotides match TRBD2. V lost 3 bases and J lost 3; bases outside the gene matches: 10. The CDR3 has 17 residues. Germline V gene lookup returns CDR1 SGHTA and CDR2 FQGNSA. CDR3 region: CASSLGPITSGEETQYF. CDR3 sequence (DNA): TGTGCCAGCAGCTTGGGTCCAATCACTAGCGGGGAAGAGACCCAGTACTTC.

The rearrangement uses TRBV14 and TRBJ2-1; the D gene is possibly TRBD2 (5 bases). The V end was cut by 1 base, the J end by 8 bases, with 12 bases between. The CDR3 sequence is 14 residues long. Germline V gives CDR1 SGHDN, CDR2 FVKESK. The CDR3 region is CASSQAERHYEQFF. The DNA for the CDR3 is TGTGCCAGCAGCCAAGCGGAGCGGCACTATGAGCAGTTCTTC.